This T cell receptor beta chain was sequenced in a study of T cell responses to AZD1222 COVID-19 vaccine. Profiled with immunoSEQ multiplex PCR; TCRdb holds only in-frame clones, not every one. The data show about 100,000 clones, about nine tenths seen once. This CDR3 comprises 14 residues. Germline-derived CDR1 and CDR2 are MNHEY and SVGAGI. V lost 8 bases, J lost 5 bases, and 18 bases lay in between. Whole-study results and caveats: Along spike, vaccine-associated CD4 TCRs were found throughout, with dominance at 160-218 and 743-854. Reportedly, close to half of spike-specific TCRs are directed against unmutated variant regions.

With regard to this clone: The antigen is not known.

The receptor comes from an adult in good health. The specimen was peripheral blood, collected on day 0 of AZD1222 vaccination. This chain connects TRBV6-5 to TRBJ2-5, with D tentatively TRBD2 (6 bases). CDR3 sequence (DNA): TGTGCCAGCGGCGGGGACCCCCTCTGGGAGACCCAGTACTTC. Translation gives CASGGDPLWETQYF.